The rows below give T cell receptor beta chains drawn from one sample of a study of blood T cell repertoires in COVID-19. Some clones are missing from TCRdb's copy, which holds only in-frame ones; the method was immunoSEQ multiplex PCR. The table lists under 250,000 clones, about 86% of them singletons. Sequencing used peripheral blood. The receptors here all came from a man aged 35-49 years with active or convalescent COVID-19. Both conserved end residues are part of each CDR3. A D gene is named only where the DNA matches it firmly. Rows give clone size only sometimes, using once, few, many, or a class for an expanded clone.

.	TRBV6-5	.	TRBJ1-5	CASSLTALGNQPQHF	TGTGCCAGCAGTTTGACAGCTCTAGGCAATCAGCCCCAGCATTTT
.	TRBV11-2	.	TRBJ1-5	CASSLGGANQPQHF	TGTGCCAGCAGCTTAGGTGGGGCCAATCAGCCCCAGCATTTT
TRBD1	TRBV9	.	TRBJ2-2	CASSVGRGQNTGELFF	TGTGCCAGCAGCGTAGGAAGGGGGCAAAACACCGGGGAGCTGTTTTTT
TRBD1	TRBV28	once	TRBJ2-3	CASSLNPGTASTDTQYF	TGTGCCAGCAGCCTCAATCCCGGGACAGCTAGCACAGATACGCAGTATTTT
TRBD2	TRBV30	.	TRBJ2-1	CAWSVAGGREQFF	TGTGCCTGGAGTGTGGCGGGGGGGCGAGAGCAGTTCTTC
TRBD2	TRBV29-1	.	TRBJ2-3	CSVVTSGTDTQYF	TGCAGCGTTGTGACTAGCGGAACAGATACGCAGTATTTT
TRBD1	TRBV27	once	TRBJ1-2	CASSTGQGWVEGYTF	TGTGCCAGCAGTACGGGACAGGGGTGGGTTGAAGGCTACACCTTC
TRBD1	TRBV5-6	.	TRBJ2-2	CASSLSTGASGELFF	TGTGCCAGCAGCTTGTCAACAGGGGCATCCGGGGAGCTGTTTTTT
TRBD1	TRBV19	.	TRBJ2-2	CASRTGLTGELFF	TGTGCCAGTCGGACAGGCCTAACCGGGGAGCTGTTTTTT
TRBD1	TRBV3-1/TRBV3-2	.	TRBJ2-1	CASSQEGGRGRRGQFF	TGTGCCAGCAGCCAAGAAGGCGGCAGGGGGCGCAGGGGGCAGTTCTTC
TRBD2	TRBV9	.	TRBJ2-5	CASSVWSGRLGETQYF	TGTGCCAGCAGCGTCTGGAGCGGGAGGTTAGGGGAGACCCAGTACTTC
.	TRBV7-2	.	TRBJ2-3	CASSLGGYWGRTDTQYF	TGTGCCAGCAGCTTAGGGGGATATTGGGGGCGCACAGATACGCAGTATTTT
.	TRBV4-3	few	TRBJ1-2	CASGSGSTTYGYTF	TGCGCCAGCGGCTCTGGCAGTACAACCTATGGCTACACCTTC
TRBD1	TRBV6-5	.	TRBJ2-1	CASRQDRGRNNEQFF	TGTGCCAGCAGACAGGACAGGGGGCGCAACAATGAGCAGTTCTTC
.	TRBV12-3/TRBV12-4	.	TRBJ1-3	CASSPREIPIYF	TGTGCCAGCAGTCCGCGGGAAATCCCCATATATTTT
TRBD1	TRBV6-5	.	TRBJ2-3	CASQSDRGRTDTQYF	TGTGCCAGTCAGTCGGACAGGGGGCGCACAGATACGCAGTATTTT
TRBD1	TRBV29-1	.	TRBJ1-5	CSVRGQVGQPQHF	TGCAGCGTTCGCGGACAGGTTGGCCAGCCCCAGCATTTT
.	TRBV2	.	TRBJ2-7	CASSELSLGVSGQYF	TGTGCCAGCAGTGAACTTTCCCTCGGGGTTAGCGGGCAGTACTTC
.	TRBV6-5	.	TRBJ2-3	CASSYGGTSQYF	TGTGCCAGCAGCTACGGTGGGACATCGCAGTATTTT
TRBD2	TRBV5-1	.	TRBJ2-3	CASSPPSGRGADTQYF	TGCGCCAGCAGCCCTCCCAGCGGGAGGGGGGCAGATACGCAGTATTTT
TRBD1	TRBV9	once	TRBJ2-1	CASTVGPEGIQGSEQFF	TGTGCCAGTACCGTAGGACCTGAAGGGATACAGGGGAGTGAGCAGTTCTTC
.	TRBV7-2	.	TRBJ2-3	CASTRALREATDTQYF	TGTGCCAGCACCCGTGCCCTCCGGGAAGCCACAGATACGCAGTATTTT
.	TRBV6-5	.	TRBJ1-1	CASSYSGQTNTEAFF	TGTGCCAGCAGTTACTCGGGGCAGACGAACACTGAAGCTTTCTTT
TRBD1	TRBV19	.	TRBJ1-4	CASNPTGATNEKLFF	TGTGCCAGTAATCCGACAGGGGCAACTAATGAAAAACTGTTTTTT
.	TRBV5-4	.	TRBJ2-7	CASSLLRDSYEQYF	TGTGCCAGCAGCTTGCTCAGGGACTCCTACGAGCAGTACTTC
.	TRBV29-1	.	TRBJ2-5	CSVEKHPQETQYF	TGCAGCGTTGAAAAACATCCACAAGAGACCCAGTACTTC
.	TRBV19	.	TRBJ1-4	CASNGGATNEKLFF	TGTGCCAGTAATGGGGGGGCAACTAATGAAAAACTGTTTTTT
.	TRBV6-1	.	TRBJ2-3	CASSGLSGIKTDTQYF	TGTGCCAGCAGTGGTCTTAGCGGAATAAAAACAGATACGCAGTATTTT
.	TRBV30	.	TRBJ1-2	CAWLRQGGGYTF	TGTGCCTGGCTCCGGCAGGGAGGCGGCTACACCTTC
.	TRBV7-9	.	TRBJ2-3	CASSSPGGTSTDTQYF	TGTGCCAGCAGCTCTCCGGGGGGCACCAGCACAGATACGCAGTATTTT
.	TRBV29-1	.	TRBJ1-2	CSVPTGFRNGYTF	TGCAGCGTCCCGACAGGCTTTAGGAATGGCTACACCTTC
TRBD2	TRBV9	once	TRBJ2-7	CASSVGELAGGYEQYF	TGTGCCAGCAGCGTAGGAGAGCTAGCGGGAGGGTACGAGCAGTACTTC
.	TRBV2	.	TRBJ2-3	CASSVTDDPYTDTQYF	TGTGCCAGCAGTGTCACAGACGACCCCTACACAGATACGCAGTATTTT
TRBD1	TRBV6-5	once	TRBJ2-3	CATPEVQGAWDTQYF	TGTGCCACCCCAGAGGTCCAGGGGGCGTGGGATACGCAGTATTTT
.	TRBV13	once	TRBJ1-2	CASSVGAIYGYTF	TGTGCCAGCAGCGTGGGAGCGATCTATGGCTACACCTTC
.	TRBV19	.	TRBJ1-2	CASSTGHGYTF	TGTGCCAGTTCGACAGGCCATGGCTACACCTTC
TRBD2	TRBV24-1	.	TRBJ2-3	CATSDLKRGRDTQYF	TGTGCCACCAGTGATTTAAAGCGGGGTAGGGATACGCAGTATTTT
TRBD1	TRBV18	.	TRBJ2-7	CASSPGTGGSYEQYF	TGTGCCAGCTCACCCGGGACAGGGGGCTCCTACGAGCAGTACTTC
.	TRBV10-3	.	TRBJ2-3	CAISDITGKNTDTQYF	TGTGCCATCAGTGACATAACAGGAAAAAATACAGATACGCAGTATTTT
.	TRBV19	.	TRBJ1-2	CASIEGGRPYGYTF	TGTGCCAGTATAGAGGGGGGGCGACCTTATGGCTACACCTTC
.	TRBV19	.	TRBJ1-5	CASSRGVGQPQHF	TGTGCCAGTAGTAGGGGGGTCGGTCAGCCCCAGCATTTT
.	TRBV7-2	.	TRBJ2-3	CASSILRLRSTDTQYF	TGTGCCAGCAGCATTCTCCGACTACGGAGCACAGATACGCAGTATTTT
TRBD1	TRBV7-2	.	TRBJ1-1	CASSYRQGLNTEAFF	TGTGCCAGCAGCTATAGACAGGGGTTGAACACTGAAGCTTTCTTT
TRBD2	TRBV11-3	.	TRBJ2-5	CASSLSRTSGGSEETQYF	TGTGCCAGCAGCCTATCCCGGACTAGCGGGGGGTCTGAGGAGACCCAGTACTTC
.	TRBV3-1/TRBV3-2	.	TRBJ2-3	CASSQRGLDTDTQYF	TGTGCCAGCAGCCAAAGGGGTCTGGACACAGATACGCAGTATTTT
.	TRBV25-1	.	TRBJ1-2	CASSETGLIPYGYTF	TGTGCCAGCAGTGAGACAGGCCTTATCCCCTATGGCTACACCTTC
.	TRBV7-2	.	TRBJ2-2	CASSDDRRLNTGELFF	TGTGCCAGCAGCGACGACAGGCGACTGAACACCGGGGAGCTGTTTTTT
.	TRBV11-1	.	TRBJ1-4	CASSKQGRNEKLFF	TGTGCCAGCAGCAAACAGGGAAGAAATGAAAAACTGTTTTTT
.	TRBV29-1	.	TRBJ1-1	CSVVWGPGRGAFF	TGCAGCGTTGTATGGGGCCCAGGAAGGGGCGCTTTCTTT
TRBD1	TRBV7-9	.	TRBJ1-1	CASSIWTGGENTEAFF	TGTGCCAGCAGCATATGGACAGGGGGCGAGAACACTGAAGCTTTCTTT
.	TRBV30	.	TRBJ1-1	CAWSVAMNTEAFF	TGTGCCTGGAGTGTAGCCATGAACACTGAAGCTTTCTTT
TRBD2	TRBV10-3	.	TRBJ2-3	CAIRAGGLGVADTQYF	TGTGCCATCAGAGCGGGGGGGCTTGGAGTTGCAGATACGCAGTATTTT
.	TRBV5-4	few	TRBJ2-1	CASSYRSSSYNEQFF	TGTGCCAGCAGCTACCGCTCGAGCTCCTACAATGAGCAGTTCTTC
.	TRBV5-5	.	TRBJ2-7	CASSLGAGGNSYEQYF	TGTGCCAGCAGCTTGGGGGCAGGAGGGAACTCCTACGAGCAGTACTTC